This note documents a single TCR beta chain sequence. Enrolled through a virtual design, the participants were between roughly 18 and 95 years of age and came from 24 US areas. Two consecutive negative NP/OP PCR tests, clearance, or resolved symptoms defined Cohort 3 recovery. The protocol was immunoSEQ multiplex PCR, while the TCRdb copy is restricted to in-frame clones and leaves out a portion. The table has about 160,000 clones, 82% seen once. This entry belongs to a study of blood T cell repertoires in COVID-19. Turning to the study itself: Acute and convalescent COVID-19 samples came from the United States, Italy and Spain. Sample material is recorded as cDNA or gDNA derived from T cells, B-cell-depleted T cells, or PBMCs.

Germline loops: CDR1 SGHRS, CDR2 YFSETQ. This CDR3 comprises 13 residues. The ends were cut back, 5 bases at V and 5 bases at J, with 10 bases in the middle. This clonotype was obtained from a man aged 60 to 75 who had recovered from COVID-19. Material for sequencing was PBMCs or T cells enriched from blood (not recorded which). J is TRBJ2-2 and V is TRBV5-1, with D perhaps matching TRBD1 (6 bases). The CDR3 coding sequence is TGCGCCAGCAGGGGGGCCACGACCGGGGAGCTGTTTTTT. Translated, it gives CASRGATTGELFF.